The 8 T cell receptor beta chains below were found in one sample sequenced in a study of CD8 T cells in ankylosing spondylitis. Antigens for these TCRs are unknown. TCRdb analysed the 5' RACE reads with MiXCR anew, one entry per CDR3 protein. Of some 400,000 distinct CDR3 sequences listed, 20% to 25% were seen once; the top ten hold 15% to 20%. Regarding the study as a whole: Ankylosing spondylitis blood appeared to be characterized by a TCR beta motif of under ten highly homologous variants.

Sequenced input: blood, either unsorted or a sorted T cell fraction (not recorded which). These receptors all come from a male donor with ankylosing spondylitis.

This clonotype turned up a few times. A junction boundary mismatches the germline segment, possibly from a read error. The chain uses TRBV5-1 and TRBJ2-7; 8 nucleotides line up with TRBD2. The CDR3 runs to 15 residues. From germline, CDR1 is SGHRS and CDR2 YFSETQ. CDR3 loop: CASTLGTSGTYEQYF. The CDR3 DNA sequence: TGCGCCAGCACCTTGGGAACTAGCGGTACCTACGAGCAGTACTTC. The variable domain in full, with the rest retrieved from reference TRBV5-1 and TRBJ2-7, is KAGVTQTPRYLIKTRGQQVTLSCSPISGHRSVSWYQQTPGQGLQFLFEYFSETQRNKGNFPGRFSGRQFSNSRSEMNVSTLELGDSALYLCASTLGTSGTYEQYFGPGTRLTVT.

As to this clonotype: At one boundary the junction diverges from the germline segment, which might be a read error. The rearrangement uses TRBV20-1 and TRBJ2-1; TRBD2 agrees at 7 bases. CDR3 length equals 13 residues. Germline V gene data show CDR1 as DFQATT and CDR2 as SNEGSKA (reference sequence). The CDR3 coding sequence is TGTAGTGCAGGAGCGGGGCACTACAATGAGCAGTTCTTC. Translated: CSAGAGHYNEQFF.

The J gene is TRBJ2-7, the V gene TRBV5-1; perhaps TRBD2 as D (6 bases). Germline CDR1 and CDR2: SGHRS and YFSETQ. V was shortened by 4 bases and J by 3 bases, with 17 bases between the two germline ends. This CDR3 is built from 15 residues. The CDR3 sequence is CASSRLRRELYEQYF. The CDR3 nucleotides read TGCGCCAGCAGCAGGCTTCGGCGGGAACTCTACGAGCAGTACTTC. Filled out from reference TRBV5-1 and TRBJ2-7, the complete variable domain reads KAGVTQTPRYLIKTRGQQVTLSCSPISGHRSVSWYQQTPGQGLQFLFEYFSETQRNKGNFPGRFSGRQFSNSRSEMNVSTLELGDSALYLCASSRLRRELYEQYFGPGTRLTVT.

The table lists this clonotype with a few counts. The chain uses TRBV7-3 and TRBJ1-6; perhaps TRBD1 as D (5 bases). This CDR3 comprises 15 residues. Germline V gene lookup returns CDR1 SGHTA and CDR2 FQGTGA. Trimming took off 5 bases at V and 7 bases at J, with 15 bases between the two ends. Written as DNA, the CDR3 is TGTGCCAGCAGCCGAACCGGGACGGACAATTCACCCCTCCACTTT. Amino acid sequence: CASSRTGTDNSPLHF.

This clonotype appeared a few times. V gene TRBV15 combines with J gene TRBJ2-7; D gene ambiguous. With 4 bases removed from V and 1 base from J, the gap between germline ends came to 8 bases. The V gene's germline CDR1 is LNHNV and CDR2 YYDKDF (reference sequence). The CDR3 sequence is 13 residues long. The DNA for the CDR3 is TGTGCCACCAGCACGGTACTGTCCTACGAGCAGTACTTC. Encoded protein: CATSTVLSYEQYF.

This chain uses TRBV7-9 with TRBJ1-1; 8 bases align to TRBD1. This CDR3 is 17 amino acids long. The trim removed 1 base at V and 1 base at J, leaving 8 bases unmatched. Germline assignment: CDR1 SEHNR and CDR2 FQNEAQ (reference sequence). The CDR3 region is CASSLEPGQGENTEAFF. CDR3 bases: TGTGCCAGCAGCTTAGAACCCGGACAGGGCGAGAACACTGAAGCTTTCTTT.

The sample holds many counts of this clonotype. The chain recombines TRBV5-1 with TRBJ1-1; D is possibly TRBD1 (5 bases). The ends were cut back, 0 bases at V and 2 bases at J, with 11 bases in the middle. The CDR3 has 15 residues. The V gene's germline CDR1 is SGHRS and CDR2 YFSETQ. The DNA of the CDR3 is TGCGCCAGCAGCTTGGCGGGGACGGGCAACACTGAAGCTTTCTTT. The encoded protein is CASSLAGTGNTEAFF.

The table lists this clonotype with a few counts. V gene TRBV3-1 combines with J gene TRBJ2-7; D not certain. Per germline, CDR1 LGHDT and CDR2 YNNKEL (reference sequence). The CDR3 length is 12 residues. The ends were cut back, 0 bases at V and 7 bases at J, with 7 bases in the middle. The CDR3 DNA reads TGTGCCAGCAGCCAAGAGGGCTCGGAGCAGTACTTC. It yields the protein CASSQEGSEQYF.